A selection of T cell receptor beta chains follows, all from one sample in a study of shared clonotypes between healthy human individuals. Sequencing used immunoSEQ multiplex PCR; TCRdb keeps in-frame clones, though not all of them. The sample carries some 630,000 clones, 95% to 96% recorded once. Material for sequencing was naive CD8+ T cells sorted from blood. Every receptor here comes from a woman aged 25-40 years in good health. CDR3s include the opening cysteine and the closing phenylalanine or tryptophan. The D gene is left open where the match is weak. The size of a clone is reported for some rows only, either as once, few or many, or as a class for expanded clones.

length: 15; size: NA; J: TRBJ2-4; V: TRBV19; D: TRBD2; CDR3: CASSKLAEAKNIQYF; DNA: TGTGCCAGTAGTAAACTAGCGGAAGCCAAAAACATTCAGTACTTC
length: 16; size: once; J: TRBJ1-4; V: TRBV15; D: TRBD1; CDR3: CATSSEWGQGNEKLFF; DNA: TGTGCCACCAGCAGCGAATGGGGACAGGGGAATGAAAAACTGTTTTTT
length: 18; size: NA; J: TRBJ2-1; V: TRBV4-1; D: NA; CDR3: CASSQENVAADSYNEQFF; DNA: TGCGCCAGCAGCCAAGAAAACGTAGCGGCCGACTCCTACAATGAGCAGTTCTTC
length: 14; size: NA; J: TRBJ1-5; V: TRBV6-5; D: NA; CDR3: CASSLLGAGEPQHF; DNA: TGTGCCAGCAGTTTATTAGGGGCGGGTGAGCCCCAGCATTTT
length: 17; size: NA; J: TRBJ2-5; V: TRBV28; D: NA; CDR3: CASRFATSAGSQETQYF; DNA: TGTGCCAGCAGGTTCGCCACTTCTGCAGGGTCGCAAGAGACCCAGTACTTC
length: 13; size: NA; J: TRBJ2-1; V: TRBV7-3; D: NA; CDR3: CASRSRSSDEQFF; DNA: TGTGCCAGCAGATCCCGGAGTAGCGATGAGCAGTTCTTC
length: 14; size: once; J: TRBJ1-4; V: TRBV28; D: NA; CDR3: CASSPVGLNEKLFF; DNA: TGTGCCAGCAGCCCGGTTGGGCTTAATGAAAAACTGTTTTTT
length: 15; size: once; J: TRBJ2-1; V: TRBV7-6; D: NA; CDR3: CASSSNPDPFDEQFF; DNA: TGTGCCAGCAGCTCAAATCCGGACCCCTTTGATGAGCAGTTCTTC
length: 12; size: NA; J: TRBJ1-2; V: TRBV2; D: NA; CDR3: CADPAGQYGYTF; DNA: TGTGCCGACCCCGCAGGGCAATACGGCTACACCTTC
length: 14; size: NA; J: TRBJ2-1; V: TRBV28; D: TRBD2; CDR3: CASSTPGGDDEQFF; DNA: TGTGCCAGCAGTACCCCGGGGGGGGACGATGAGCAGTTCTTC
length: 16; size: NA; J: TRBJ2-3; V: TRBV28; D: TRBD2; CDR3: CASSLAGGPSTDTQYF; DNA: TGTGCCAGCAGTCTAGCGGGAGGGCCCTCCACAGATACGCAGTATTTT
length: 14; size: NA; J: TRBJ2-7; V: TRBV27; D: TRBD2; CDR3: CASSLAGGFYEQYF; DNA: TGTGCCAGCAGTCTAGCGGGAGGGTTCTACGAGCAGTACTTC
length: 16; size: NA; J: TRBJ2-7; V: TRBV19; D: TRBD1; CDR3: CASSINLQGETYEQYF; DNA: TGTGCCAGTAGTATAAACTTACAGGGGGAAACCTACGAGCAGTACTTC
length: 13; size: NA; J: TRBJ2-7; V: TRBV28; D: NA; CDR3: CASSLYPGYEQYF; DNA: TGTGCCAGCAGTTTATATCCCGGCTACGAGCAGTACTTC
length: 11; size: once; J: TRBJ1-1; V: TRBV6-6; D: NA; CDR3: CASSWATEAFF; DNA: TGTGCCAGCAGTTGGGCAACAGAAGCTTTCTTT
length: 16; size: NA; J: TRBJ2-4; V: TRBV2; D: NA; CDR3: CASSEVEGGAKNIQYF; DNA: TGTGCCAGCAGTGAAGTAGAAGGGGGGGCCAAAAACATTCAGTACTTC
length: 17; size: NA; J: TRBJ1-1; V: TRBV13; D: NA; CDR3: CASSPSIRGGVNTEAFF; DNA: TGTGCCAGCAGCCCTAGTATCAGGGGAGGGGTGAACACTGAAGCTTTCTTT
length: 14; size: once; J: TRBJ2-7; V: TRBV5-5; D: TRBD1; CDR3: CASSYRQGAYEQYF; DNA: TGTGCCAGCAGCTACCGGCAGGGGGCATACGAGCAGTACTTC
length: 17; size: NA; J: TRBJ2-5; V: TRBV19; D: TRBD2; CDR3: CASSAGLAGAKAETQYF; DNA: TGTGCCAGTAGTGCGGGACTAGCGGGAGCTAAGGCAGAGACCCAGTACTTC
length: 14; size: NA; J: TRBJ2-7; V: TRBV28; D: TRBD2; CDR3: CASSSAGEGYEQYF; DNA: TGTGCCAGCAGTTCAGCGGGAGAGGGCTACGAGCAGTACTTC
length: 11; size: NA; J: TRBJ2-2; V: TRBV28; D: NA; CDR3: CASSLTGELFF; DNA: TGTGCCAGCAGTCTAACCGGGGAGCTGTTTTTT
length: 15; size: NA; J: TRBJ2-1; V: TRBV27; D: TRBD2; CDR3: CASSFPGLALNEQFF; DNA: TGTGCCAGCAGTTTCCCGGGACTAGCGTTGAATGAGCAGTTCTTC
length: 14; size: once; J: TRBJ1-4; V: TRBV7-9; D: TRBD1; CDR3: CASSSGTGYEKLFF; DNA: TGTGCCAGCAGTTCCGGGACAGGGTATGAAAAACTGTTTTTT
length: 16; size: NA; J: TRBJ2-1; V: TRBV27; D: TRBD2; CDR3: CASSILAGEGYNEQFF; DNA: TGTGCCAGCAGTATTCTAGCGGGAGAGGGGTACAATGAGCAGTTCTTC
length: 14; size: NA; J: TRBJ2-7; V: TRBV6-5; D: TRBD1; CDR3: CASRSTGDSYEQYF; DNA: TGTGCCAGCAGGTCGACAGGGGACTCCTACGAGCAGTACTTC
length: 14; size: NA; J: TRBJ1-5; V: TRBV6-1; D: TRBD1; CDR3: CASSGGTGVQPQHF; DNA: TGTGCCAGCAGTGGAGGGACAGGGGTCCAGCCCCAGCATTTT
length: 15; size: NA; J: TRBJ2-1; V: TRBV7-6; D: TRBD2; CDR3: CASSSSGVGYNEQFF; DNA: TGTGCCAGCAGCTCTAGCGGAGTGGGCTACAATGAGCAGTTCTTC
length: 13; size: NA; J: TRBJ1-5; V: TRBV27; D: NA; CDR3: CASSFFTNQPQHF; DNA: TGTGCCAGCAGTTTCTTTACCAATCAGCCCCAGCATTTT
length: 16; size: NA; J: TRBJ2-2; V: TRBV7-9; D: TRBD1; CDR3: CASSPSGQAFFGELFF; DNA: TGTGCCAGCAGCCCCTCGGGACAGGCTTTTTTCGGGGAGCTGTTTTTT
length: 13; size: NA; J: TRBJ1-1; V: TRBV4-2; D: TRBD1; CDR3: CASSIGQGVEAFF; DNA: TGTGCCAGCAGCATTGGACAGGGGGTTGAAGCTTTCTTT
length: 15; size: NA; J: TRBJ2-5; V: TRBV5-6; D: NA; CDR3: CASSLPGGNMETQYF; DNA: TGTGCCAGCAGCTTGCCCGGCGGGAATATGGAGACCCAGTACTTC
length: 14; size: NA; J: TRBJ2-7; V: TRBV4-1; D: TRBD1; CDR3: CASSLGTGVVEQYF; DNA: TGCGCCAGCAGCCTGGGGACAGGGGTGGTAGAGCAGTACTTC
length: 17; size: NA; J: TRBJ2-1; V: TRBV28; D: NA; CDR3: CASSSSLRAFTYNEQFF; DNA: TGTGCCAGCAGTTCCTCCCTAAGGGCCTTTACCTACAATGAGCAGTTCTTC
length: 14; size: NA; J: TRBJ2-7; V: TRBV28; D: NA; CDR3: CASSEPGSSYEQYF; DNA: TGTGCCAGCAGTGAACCAGGGAGCTCCTACGAGCAGTACTTC
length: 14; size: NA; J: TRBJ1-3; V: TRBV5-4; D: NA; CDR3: CASSYGHSGNTIYF; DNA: TGTGCCAGCAGCTACGGGCACTCTGGAAACACCATATATTTT
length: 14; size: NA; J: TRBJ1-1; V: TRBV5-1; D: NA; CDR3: CASRVGAMNTEAFF; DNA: TGCGCCAGCAGGGTAGGGGCCATGAACACTGAAGCTTTCTTT
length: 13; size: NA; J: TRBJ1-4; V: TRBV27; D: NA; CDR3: CASSLWQGEKLFF; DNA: TGTGCCAGCAGTTTATGGCAGGGGGAAAAACTGTTTTTT
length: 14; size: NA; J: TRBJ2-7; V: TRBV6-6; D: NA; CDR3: CASSYSLPGDEQYF; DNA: TGTGCCAGCAGTTACTCGCTTCCAGGTGACGAGCAGTACTTC
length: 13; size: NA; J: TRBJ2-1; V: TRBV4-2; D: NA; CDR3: CASSQGVHNEQFF; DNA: TGTGCCAGCAGCCAGGGAGTCCACAATGAGCAGTTCTTC
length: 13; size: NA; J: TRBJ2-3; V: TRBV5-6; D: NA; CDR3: CASSPPNLNTQYF; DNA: TGTGCCAGCAGCCCCCCGAACCTCAATACGCAGTATTTT
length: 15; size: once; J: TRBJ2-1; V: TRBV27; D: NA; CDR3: CASSFRDSFPHEQFF; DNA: TGTGCCAGCAGCTTCCGGGACTCCTTTCCCCATGAGCAGTTCTTC
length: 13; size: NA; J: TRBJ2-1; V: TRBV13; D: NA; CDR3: CASSTGLNNEQFF; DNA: TGTGCCAGCAGCACGGGACTCAACAATGAGCAGTTCTTC
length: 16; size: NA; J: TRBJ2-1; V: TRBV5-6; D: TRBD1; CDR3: CASSLIGTGYYNEQFF; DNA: TGTGCCAGCAGCTTGATAGGGACAGGTTACTACAATGAGCAGTTCTTC